This TCR beta chain came from a study of blood T cell repertoires in COVID-19. The CDR3 contains 17 residues. Unmatched junction bases numbered 10, after V lost 0 bases and J lost 4 bases. Germline values: CDR1 GTSNPN, CDR2 SVGIG (reference sequence). How the authors handled the data: Amplification of reference gene primers provided the estimated nucleated cell counts. Some clones are missing from TCRdb's copy, which holds only in-frame ones; the method was immunoSEQ multiplex PCR. The DNA was the basis for D and trimming; V, J and clone size are from that table. Of tens of thousands of clones listed, almost 90% were seen once; the top ten hold about 13%.

Sequenced sample: peripheral blood. The origin of this receptor is a human donor in a cohort sampled during active COVID-19. The chain couples TRBV30 to TRBJ2-3, with 10 bases aligning to TRBD1. The CDR3 DNA follows: TGTGCCTGGAGTGTGGGGACAGGGGTTTCTCTCGCAGATACGCAGTATTTT. Protein sequence: CAWSVGTGVSLADTQYF.